The 20 T cell receptor beta chains below were found in one sample sequenced in a study of T cell responses to AZD1222 COVID-19 vaccine. Repertoires were generated with immunoSEQ multiplex PCR, while TCRdb's copy carries only in-frame clones and drops some. The data show 120,000 to 150,000 clones, approximately 90% seen once. Sequences were derived from peripheral blood, sampled 28 days after the second AZD1222 dose. These receptors all stem from an adult who received the AZD1222 COVID-19 vaccine.

The V gene is TRBV11-3, the J gene TRBJ2-7; D is possibly TRBD1 (6 bases). The CDR3 loop spans 14 amino acids. CDR1 is SGHNT and CDR2 is YENEEA in the germline V gene. V lost 3 bases and J lost 3, with 12 bases in between. DNA for the CDR3: TGTGCCAGCAGCTTCGGGTACAGGGACTACGAGCAGTACTTC. It translates to CASSFGYRDYEQYF.

This chain joins TRBV18 and TRBJ1-3; D is unclear. Germline loops: CDR1 KGHSH, CDR2 LQKENI. The V gene lost 1 base and the J gene lost 0 bases, with 10 bases spanning the gap. The CDR3 length is 16 residues. The CDR3 region has the DNA TGTGCCAGCTCACCACTGGAATTTTACTCTGGAAACACCATATATTTT. Its translation: CASSPLEFYSGNTIYF.

The chain joins TRBV28 to TRBJ2-1, with D perhaps matching TRBD2 (5 bases). The germline V and J ends were trimmed by 3 bases and 12 bases, with 21 bases remaining between them. This CDR3 comprises 15 residues. The germline gives CDR1 MDHEN, CDR2 SYDVKM. The CDR3 loop is CASSLGDSGLPSQFF. For the CDR3, the DNA is TGTGCCAGCAGTTTGGGAGACTCCGGACTCCCGTCGCAGTTCTTC.

The chain employs TRBV7-3 and TRBJ2-2; D is possibly TRBD1 (5 bases). Trimming took 2 bases from V and 6 from J, leaving 19 bases between them. CDR1 and CDR2 from the germline V gene are SGHTA and FQGTGA. This CDR3 has 17 residues. In nucleotides, the CDR3 is TGTGCCAGCAGCTTAGACCACGGTCAGGGTGTTTCCGGGGAGCTGTTTTTT. Translation: CASSLDHGQGVSGELFF.

This chain uses TRBV5-4 with TRBJ1-3; a possible D gene is TRBD1 (5 bases). Between the trimmed V and J ends, which lost 0 bases and 0 bases, there was a span of 7 bases. This CDR3 has 15 amino acids. Per the germline V gene, CDR1 is SGHNT and CDR2 is YYREEE (reference sequence). The CDR3 is CASSLDGGSGNTIYF. As DNA, the CDR3 is TGTGCCAGCAGCTTGGATGGGGGCTCTGGAAACACCATATATTTT. The whole variable domain, remainder taken from reference TRBV5-4 and TRBJ1-3, is ETGVTQSPTHLIKTRGQQVTLRCSSQSGHNTVSWYQQALGQGPQFIFQYYREEENGRGNFPPRFSGLQFPNYSSELNVNALELDDSALYLCASSLDGGSGNTIYFGEGSWLTVV.

The chain links TRBV15 to TRBJ2-5, with TRBD2 as a possible D gene (6 bases). This CDR3 contains 13 residues. The germline CDR1 and CDR2 sequences are LNHNV and YYDKDF (reference sequence). With 3 bases removed from V and 5 bases from J, the gap between germline ends came to 10 bases. The CDR3, as DNA: TGTGCCACCAGCAGTCGGGGGTGGGAGACCCAGTACTTC. Translation: CATSSRGWETQYF.

Of note for this clone: A junction end diverges from the germline sequence, so it may reflect a read error. This rearrangement joins TRBV5-1 to TRBJ2-1; 11 bases agree with TRBD2. This CDR3 is built from 14 residues. CDR1 is SGHRS and CDR2 is YFSETQ in the germline V gene. DNA of the CDR3: TGCGCCAGCAGGTTGGGACTAGCGGACAATGAGCAGTTCTTC. This encodes CASRLGLADNEQFF.

The chain employs TRBV27 and TRBJ1-4, with D possibly matching TRBD1 (6 bases). The germline V and J ends were trimmed by 5 bases and 3 bases, with 13 bases remaining between them. Germline-derived CDR1 and CDR2 are MNHEY and SMNVEV (reference sequence). CDR3 size: 15 residues. CDR3 in DNA: TGTGCCAGCAGTCTAATGGACAGTTCTAATGAAAAACTGTTTTTT. Amino acid sequence: CASSLMDSSNEKLFF.

V and J are TRBV7-8 and TRBJ1-3; D remains unclear. The CDR3 has 13 residues. The V gene lost 3 bases and the J gene lost 8 bases, with 11 bases spanning the gap. CDR1 is SGHVS, CDR2 FQNEAQ, per germline. CDR3 bases: TGTGCCAGCAGCTTCCTCCCGGGAGACACCATATATTTT. Translation gives CASSFLPGDTIYF.

V usage is TRBV3-1 (or the pseudogene TRBV3-2) and J usage is TRBJ2-7, with D hard to call. V shed 0 bases and J shed 0 bases, with 15 bases lying between them. The CDR3 runs to 17 residues. Germline CDR1 LGHDT, CDR2 YNNKEL (reference sequence). CDR3 sequence: CASSQDPRPRSSYEQYF. In DNA form, the CDR3 reads TGTGCCAGCAGCCAAGACCCGCGGCCTAGGAGCTCCTACGAGCAGTACTTC.

V is TRBV5-8 and J is TRBJ1-5; a weak D match, TRBD1 (6 bases). This CDR3 has 16 residues. Germline V CDR1 and CDR2: SGHTS, YDEGEE. Deletions cut 3 bases from V and 0 bases from J, with 13 bases between. In DNA, the CDR3 is TGTGCCAGCAGCTCCACGGGGGCTTATAGCAATCAGCCCCAGCATTTT. Its protein product is CASSSTGAYSNQPQHF. Full variable domain (rest looked up from reference TRBV5-8 and TRBJ1-5): EAGVTQSPTHLIKTRGQQATLRCSPISGHTSVYWYQQALGLGLQFLLWYDEGEERNRGNFPPRFSGRQFPNYSSELNVNALELEDSALYLCASSSTGAYSNQPQHFGDGTRLSIL.

This sequence joins TRBV4-3 and TRBJ2-3; the D gene is possibly TRBD1 (5 bases). V lost 1 base and J lost 7, with 15 bases in between. There are 15 residues in the CDR3. Germline CDR1 LGHNA, CDR2 YSLEER. The chain's CDR3 is CASSQAATQGYTQYF. The CDR3, as DNA: TGCGCCAGCAGCCAAGCGGCGACTCAGGGATATACGCAGTATTTT.

CDR3: CASSPPPGSNYGYTF. CDR3 nucleotide sequence: TGTGCCAGCTCACCACCCCCAGGTTCTAACTATGGCTACACCTTC. The V and J genes are TRBV18 and TRBJ1-2; the D is unclear. Per germline, CDR1 KGHSH and CDR2 LQKENI. The CDR3 sequence is 15 residues long. Trimming took 0 bases from V and 0 from J, leaving 8 bases between them.

The V and J genes are TRBV6-5 and TRBJ1-5; perhaps TRBD1 as D (6 bases). Per the germline V gene, CDR1 is MNHEY and CDR2 is SVGAGI. CDR3 size: 16 residues. Trimming cost V 6 bases and J 2 bases, with 17 bases left between them. CDR3: CASSYHRESRNQPQHF. The CDR3 bases are TGTGCCAGCAGCTACCACAGGGAAAGCCGCAATCAGCCCCAGCATTTT.

The rearrangement uses TRBV2 and TRBJ1-2, with D possibly TRBD1 on 6 matching bases. The CDR3 is made up of 14 amino acids. The V and J ends lost 6 bases and 4 bases respectively, with 15 bases between them. Germline V gene data show CDR1 as SNHLY and CDR2 as FYNNEI. The CDR3 sequence is CASRETGTTYGYTF. CDR3 DNA: TGTGCCAGCAGAGAAACCGGGACAACCTATGGCTACACCTTC.

The chain joins TRBV7-2 to TRBJ1-5, with D perhaps TRBD1 (5 bases). The germline V gene encodes CDR1 SGHTA and CDR2 FQGNSA. V was pared by 6 bases and J by 6 bases, with 12 bases between. CDR3 length: 13 amino acids. The CDR3 DNA is TGTGCCAGCAGGGGGCAGGCGGGTCAGCCCCAGCATTTT. Translated, it gives CASRGQAGQPQHF.

V gene TRBV19 combines with J gene TRBJ1-5; 9 nucleotides agree with TRBD1. Germline trimming cut 6 bases from V and 7 bases from J; bases unmatched to any gene: 7. Germline V CDR1 and CDR2: LNHDA, SQIVND (reference sequence). This CDR3 region has 14 residues. This CDR3 reads CASSSQGAGQPQHF. In nucleotides, the CDR3 is TGTGCCAGTAGCTCACAGGGGGCTGGACAGCCCCAGCATTTT.

The chain carries TRBV7-2 and TRBJ2-1; no definite D call. Trimming removed 1 base at V and 5 bases at J, with 6 bases between. Germline values: CDR1 SGHTA, CDR2 FQGNSA. The CDR3 loop spans 13 amino acids. In DNA form, the CDR3 reads TGTGCCAGCAGCTTAGTTGGAAACAATGAGCAGTTCTTC. It is translated as CASSLVGNNEQFF. Based on the CDR3 plus reference TRBV7-2 and TRBJ2-1, the full variable domain is GAGVSQSPSNKVTEKGKDVELRCDPISGHTALYWYRQSLGQGLEFLIYFQGNSAPDKSGLPSDRFSAERTGGSVSTLTIQRTQQEDSAVYLCASSLVGNNEQFFGPGTRLTVL.

The V gene is TRBV7-3, the J gene TRBJ2-3; 7 nucleotides align to TRBD1. The J segment lost 3 bases and the V segment lost 5 bases, leaving 5 bases of the junction unmatched. The germline gives CDR1 SGHTA, CDR2 FQGTGA. CDR3 length: 14 residues. CDR3 amino acids: CASSRDRVTDTQYF. The CDR3 region has the DNA TGTGCCAGCAGCCGAGACAGGGTGACAGATACGCAGTATTTT.

This clone has a handful of counts. The rearrangement joins TRBV7-3 to TRBJ2-6; a possible D gene is TRBD1 (6 bases). The CDR3 is made up of 18 amino acids. The V and J ends lost 4 bases and 0 bases respectively, with 16 bases between them. Looked up from germline, CDR1 is SGHTA and CDR2 is FQGTGA. The CDR3 reads CASSSPWDTSSGANVLTF. Here the CDR3 DNA reads TGTGCCAGCAGCTCCCCTTGGGACACCAGCTCTGGGGCCAACGTCCTGACTTTC.